This TCR beta chain was captured in a study of cytomegalovirus exposure and HLA in healthy donors. Study-wide results and limits: In vitro checks showed that a few CMV-associated chains really do target CMV antigens. Cytomegalovirus-associated status was assigned to about 180 TCR beta chains.

Points on this clone: Its specificity is not known.

Using immunoSEQ multiplex PCR, the repertoire was profiled, and TCRdb retains in-frame clones only, with some absent. The sample consists of about 220,000 clones, approximately 80% of them appearing once. The donors were part of the validation cohort, which consisted of under 150 subjects and was separate from the first cohort of about 670 subjects. Trimming took off 1 base at V and 4 bases at J, with 7 bases between the two ends. The CDR3 consists of 14 residues. CDR1 is MGHRA, CDR2 YSYEKL, per germline. The source of this sequence is a woman in her 30s in good health and CMV-seropositive. The sample was PBMCs. V gene TRBV4-1 combines with J gene TRBJ2-2; D is undetermined. CDR3 amino acids: CASSQGGITGELFF. CDR3 nucleotide sequence: TGCGCCAGCAGCCAAGGGGGAATCACCGGGGAGCTGTTTTTT.